This T cell receptor (beta chain) derives from a study of identical twins. Germline V CDR1 and CDR2: MNHEY, SVGEGT. This CDR3 contains 20 residues. The ends were cut back, 2 bases at V and 10 bases at J, with 36 bases in the middle. Notes on the study in general: Among out-of-frame alpha sequences shared by twins, low generation probability occurred in excess.

Template switching created a universal primer site, and the cDNA included unique molecular identifiers. TCRdb used MiXCR to reprocess the 5' RACE reads, holding one entry per CDR3 protein. The top ten hold approximately 0.25% of the sample, which has some 1,700,000 distinct CDR3 sequences, under 35% seen once. This clonotype appeared a few times. The target antigen is unknown. The sequenced sample was cord blood. The source is a newborn girl in good health. The chain combines TRBV6-2 or TRBV6-3 with TRBJ2-7; D possibly corresponds to TRBD2 (7 bases). CDR3 residues: CASSYPSGGGGRRALRGQYF. For the CDR3, the DNA is TGTGCCAGCAGTTACCCGAGTGGTGGCGGGGGCCGGAGGGCCCTACGAGGACAGTACTTC.